These T cell receptor beta chains were read from a single sample in a study of molecular identifiers for immune sequencing clone quantification. TCRdb re-derived calls from the PCR reads in MiXCR, one entry per CDR3 protein. The data hold approximately 500,000 distinct CDR3 sequences, with about 25% observed a single time. Specimen: naive CD8+ T cells from blood, with Jurkat cell RNA spiked in. The source of these receptors is a human donor in good health. Some libraries in this study had Jurkat cell RNA spiked in. CDR3s include the opening cysteine and the closing phenylalanine or tryptophan. The D gene is left open where the match is weak. Rows give clone size only sometimes, using once, few, many, or a class for an expanded clone.

D	V	size	length	J	CDR3	DNA
NA	TRBV20-1	many	13	TRBJ1-5	CSARPQGNQPQHF	TGCAGTGCTAGACCACAGGGCAATCAGCCCCAGCATTTT
NA	TRBV10-3	many	14	TRBJ2-7	CAISESRRGYEQYF	TGTGCCATCAGTGAGTCACGTCGGGGTTACGAGCAGTACTTC
NA	TRBV29-1	many	13	TRBJ2-2	CSVHGANTGELFF	TGCAGCGTCCATGGGGCGAACACCGGGGAGCTGTTTTTT
NA	TRBV7-6	few	13	TRBJ1-3	CASSSLTLPAIYF	TGTGCCAGCAGCTCACTCACCTTACCTGCCATATATTTT
NA	TRBV11-2	NA	16	TRBJ1-1	CASSLGKETLNTEAFF	TGTGCCAGCAGCTTAGGTAAGGAGACACTGAACACTGAAGCTTTCTTT
NA	TRBV30	NA	15	TRBJ2-5	CARSVEGGLEVTQYF	TGTGCCCGGAGTGTTGAGGGGGGACTCGAAGTGACCCAGTACTTC
TRBD2	TRBV7-9	NA	16	TRBJ2-1	CASSSVSAGVLHEQFF	TGTGCCAGCAGCTCCGTATCCGCGGGAGTCTTGCATGAGCAGTTCTTC
NA	TRBV27	few	17	TRBJ2-3	CASSPSTARMLTDTQYF	TGTGCCAGCAGTCCCTCCACGGCCAGGATGCTAACAGATACGCAGTATTTT
TRBD2	TRBV19	NA	16	TRBJ2-2	CASSTRGLAGGGELVF	TGTGCCAGTAGTACAAGGGGACTAGCGGGAGGCGGGGAGCTGGTTTTT
TRBD1	TRBV6-5	NA	15	TRBJ2-1	CASSYIQGVSDEQFF	TGTGCCAGCAGTTACATTCAGGGGGTGTCTGATGAGCAGTTCTTC
NA	TRBV20-1	NA	14	TRBJ2-7	CSASRRQDSYEQYF	TGCAGTGCTAGCCGAAGACAGGACTCCTACGAGCAGTACTTC
TRBD2	TRBV7-2	NA	15	TRBJ2-3	CASSTGGGSTDTQYF	TGTGCCAGCAGCACAGGCGGGGGTAGCACAGATACCCAGTATTTT
NA	TRBV5-6	NA	16	TRBJ1-1	CASSPPGAGLFTEAFF	TGTGCCAGCAGCCCCCCCGGCGCAGGGCTTTTCACTGAAGCTTTCTTT
TRBD1	TRBV7-9	NA	15	TRBJ2-3	CASSQSTGVADTQYF	TGTGCCAGCAGCCAATCGACAGGGGTAGCAGATACGCAGTATTTT
TRBD1	TRBV4-3	many	16	TRBJ1-2	CASSQDRTGANYGYTF	TGCGCCAGCAGCCAAGATAGGACAGGGGCTAACTATGGCTACACCTTC
TRBD2	TRBV6-5	many	15	TRBJ2-1	CASSPIAGGYAEQFF	TGTGCCAGCAGTCCCATAGCGGGAGGATACGCTGAGCAGTTCTTC
NA	TRBV3-1	few	19	TRBJ2-3	CASSRGPSGEGVNTDTQYF	TGTGCCAGCAGCCGCGGCCCGTCCGGTGAGGGGGTCAACACAGATACGCAGTATTTT
TRBD2	TRBV7-9	few	17	TRBJ2-1	CASSFPLAGIRPNEQFF	TGTGCCAGCAGCTTTCCGCTAGCGGGAATCCGACCCAATGAGCAGTTCTTC
NA	TRBV15	few	16	TRBJ2-2	CATSTADSANTGELFF	TGTGCCACCAGCACCGCGGACAGTGCGAACACCGGGGAGCTGTTTTTT
NA	TRBV4-3	NA	17	TRBJ2-1	CASSQDLSQGTYNEQFF	TGCGCCAGCAGCCAAGACCTGTCGCAGGGTACCTACAATGAGCAGTTCTTC
NA	TRBV4-3	NA	16	TRBJ2-1	CASSQDQRAATNEQFF	TGCGCCAGCAGCCAAGATCAGCGGGCAGCTACCAATGAGCAGTTCTTC
TRBD1	TRBV20-1	few	15	TRBJ1-6	CSASIKGQRYSPLHF	TGCAGTGCTAGTATAAAGGGACAGAGATATTCACCCCTCCACTTT
NA	TRBV27	NA	14	TRBJ1-5	CASSSTLGNQPQHF	TGCGCCAGCAGCTCAACCCTTGGGAATCAGCCCCAGCATTTT
TRBD2	TRBV4-1	few	14	TRBJ2-7	CASSQGLLAYEQYF	TGCGCCAGCAGCCAAGGGTTACTAGCGTATGAGCAGTACTTC
NA	TRBV12-3/TRBV12-4	NA	16	TRBJ1-2	CASSGAGGAQSYGYTF	TGTGCCAGCAGTGGCGCTGGGGGGGCGCAGAGCTATGGCTACACCTTC